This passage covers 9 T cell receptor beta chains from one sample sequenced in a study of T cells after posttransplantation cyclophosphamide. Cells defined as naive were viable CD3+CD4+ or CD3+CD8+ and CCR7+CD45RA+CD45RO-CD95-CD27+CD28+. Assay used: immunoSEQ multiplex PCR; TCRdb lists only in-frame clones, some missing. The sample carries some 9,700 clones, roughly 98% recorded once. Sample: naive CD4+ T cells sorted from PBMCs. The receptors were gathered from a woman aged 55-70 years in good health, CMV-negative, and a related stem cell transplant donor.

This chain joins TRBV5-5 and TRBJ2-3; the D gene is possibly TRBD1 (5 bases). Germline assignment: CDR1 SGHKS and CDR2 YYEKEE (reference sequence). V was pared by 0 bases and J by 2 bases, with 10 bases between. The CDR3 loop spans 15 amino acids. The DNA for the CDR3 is TGTGCCAGCAGCTTGGGACAGAATCCCACAGATACGCAGTATTTT. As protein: CASSLGQNPTDTQYF.

In DNA, the CDR3 is TGCAGTGCTAGACCCGGCACTGAAGCTTTCTTT. Residues: CSARPGTEAFF. This chain connects TRBV20-1 to TRBJ1-1; D call uncertain. Deletions cut 2 bases from V and 4 bases from J, with 5 bases between. The CDR3 runs 11 residues. Germline V lookup: CDR1 DFQATT, CDR2 SNEGSKA (reference sequence).

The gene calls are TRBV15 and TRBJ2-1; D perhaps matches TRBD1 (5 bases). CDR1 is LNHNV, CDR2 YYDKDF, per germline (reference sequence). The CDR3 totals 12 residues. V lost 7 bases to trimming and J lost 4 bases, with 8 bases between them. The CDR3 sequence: CATTDRYNEQFF. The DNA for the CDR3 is TGTGCCACCACCGACAGATACAATGAGCAGTTCTTC.

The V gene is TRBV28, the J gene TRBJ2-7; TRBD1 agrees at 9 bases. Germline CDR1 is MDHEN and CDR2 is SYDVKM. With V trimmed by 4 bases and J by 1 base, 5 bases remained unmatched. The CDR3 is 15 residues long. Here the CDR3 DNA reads TGTGCCAGCAGTTCAGGGACAGGGTTTTCCTACGAGCAGTACGTC. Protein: CASSSGTGFSYEQYV.

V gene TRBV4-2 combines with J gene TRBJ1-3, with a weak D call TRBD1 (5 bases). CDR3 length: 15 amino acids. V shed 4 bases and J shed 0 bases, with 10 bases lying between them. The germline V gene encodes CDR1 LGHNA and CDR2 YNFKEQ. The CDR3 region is CASSLQVLSGNTIYF. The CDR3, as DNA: TGTGCCAGCAGCCTACAGGTCCTCTCTGGAAACACCATATATTTT.

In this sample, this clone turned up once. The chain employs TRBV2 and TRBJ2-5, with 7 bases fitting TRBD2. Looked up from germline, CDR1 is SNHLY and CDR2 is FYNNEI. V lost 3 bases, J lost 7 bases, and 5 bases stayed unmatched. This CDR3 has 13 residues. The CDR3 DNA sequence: TGTGCCAGCAGTGAGATTAGGGAGGGGACCCAGTACTTC. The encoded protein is CASSEIREGTQYF. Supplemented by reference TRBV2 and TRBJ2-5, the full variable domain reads EPEVTQTPSHQVTQMGQEVILRCVPISNHLYFYWYRQILGQKVEFLVSFYNNEISEKSEIFDDQFSVERPDGSNFTLKIRSTKLEDSAMYFCASSEIREGTQYFGPGTRLLVL.

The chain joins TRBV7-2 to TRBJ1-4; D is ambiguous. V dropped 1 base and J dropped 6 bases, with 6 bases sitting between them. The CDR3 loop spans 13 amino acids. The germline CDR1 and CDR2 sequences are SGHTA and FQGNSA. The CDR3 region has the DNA TGTGCCAGCAGCTTAGACTGGTATGAAAAACTGTTTTTT. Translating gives CASSLDWYEKLFF.

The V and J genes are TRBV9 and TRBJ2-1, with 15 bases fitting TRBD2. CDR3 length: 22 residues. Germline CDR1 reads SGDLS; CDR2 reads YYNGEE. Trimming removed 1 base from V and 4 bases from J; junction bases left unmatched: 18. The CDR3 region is CASSVQARTPGTSGRFYNEQFF. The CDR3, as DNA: TGTGCCAGCAGCGTACAGGCAAGAACACCCGGGACTAGCGGGAGGTTTTACAATGAGCAGTTCTTC.

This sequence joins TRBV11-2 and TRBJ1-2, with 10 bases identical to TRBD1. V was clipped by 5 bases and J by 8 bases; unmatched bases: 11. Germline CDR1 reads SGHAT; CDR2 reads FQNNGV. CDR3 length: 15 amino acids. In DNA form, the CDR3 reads TGTGCCAGCAGCCATCCGGGACAGGGGAGGAACGGCTACACCTTC. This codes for CASSHPGQGRNGYTF.